This T cell receptor (beta chain) was recorded in a study of blood T cell repertoires in COVID-19. Study overall: Both acute and convalescent COVID-19 samples were obtained from the United States, Italy and Spain. The analysed material was cDNA or gDNA that came from T cells, B-cell-depleted T cells, or PBMCs.

CDR3 size: 11 residues. CDR1 and CDR2 from the germline V gene are GTSNPN and SVGIG (reference sequence). Trimming at V came to 1 base and at J to 14 bases, leaving 7 bases not matched to a gene. In its sample, this clone was seen once. Methods used by the authors: Amplification from reference gene primers served as the basis for estimated nucleated cell counts. Profiling relied on immunoSEQ multiplex PCR, and the TCRdb table lists in-frame clones only, not all of them. That table gives V, J and clone size, and the DNA gave D and trimming. The repertoire holds under 250,000 clones, with less than 90% as singletons.

The sample was peripheral blood. This clonotype originated in a woman aged 60-75 years who had recovered from COVID-19. The gene calls are TRBV30 and TRBJ1-2; 7 nucleotides align to TRBD1. The chain's CDR3 is CAWSDRTGDTF. As DNA, the CDR3 is TGTGCCTGGAGTGACAGGACAGGCGATACCTTC.